This T cell receptor (beta chain) was identified in a study of CD8 T cells in ankylosing spondylitis. Regarding the study as a whole: CD8+ cells made up the disease-linked clones, which were relatively rare in peripheral blood. What appeared characteristic of ankylosing spondylitis blood was a TCR beta motif of fewer than ten highly homologous variants. Matched synovial fluid from ankylosing spondylitis patients was reported to be enriched for disease-linked clones.

This clonotype has a handful of counts. Its antigen is currently unknown. TCRdb independently ran MiXCR on the 5' RACE reads; one entry per CDR3 protein. Of under 400,000 distinct CDR3 sequences listed, around a tenth are singletons. V dropped 3 bases and J dropped 2 bases, with 10 bases sitting between them. The CDR3 sequence is 15 residues long. Looked up from germline, CDR1 is KGHDR and CDR2 is SFDVKD. This TCR derives from a female donor with ankylosing spondylitis or in good health (not recorded which). The sample was blood, either unsorted or a sorted T cell fraction (not recorded which). V gene TRBV24-1 combines with J gene TRBJ2-1, with D possibly being TRBD1 (6 bases). The CDR3 spells CATSDTRGPYNEQFF. In DNA form, the CDR3 reads TGTGCCACCAGTGATACCAGGGGTCCCTACAATGAGCAGTTCTTC.